This T cell receptor beta chain came from a study of cytomegalovirus exposure and HLA in healthy donors. The overall study: Out of 398 genotyped donors, about 81% belonged to the Caucasian-associated ancestry cluster. Notes on the study in general: Researchers counted 180 or so TCR beta chains as cytomegalovirus-associated. An observed cluster of highly shared sequence variants was recorded as a likely sequencing artifact.

The CDR3 totals 15 residues. Germline V lookup: CDR1 LNHDA, CDR2 SQIVND (reference sequence). After removal of 3 bases from V and 4 bases from J, the junction contained 8 bases not matched to a gene. Primers included in the PCR were 60 Vbeta and 13 Jbeta primers. Produced via immunoSEQ multiplex PCR; TCRdb's table is partial and in-frame only. The table lists about 120,000 clones, over 70% of them singletons. Of note for this clone: Its cognate antigen is unknown.

Sequencing was performed on PBMCs. The source is a man between 35 and 55 years old in good health and CMV-seropositive. V is TRBV19 and J is TRBJ1-2; 7 bases map to TRBD1. The CDR3 DNA sequence: TGTGCCAGTAGTATGGGACAGCCTAAGGGCTATGGCTACACCTTC. This codes for CASSMGQPKGYGYTF.